These 8 T cell receptor beta chains originate from one sample sequenced in a study of vaccination effects on CD4 cells after COVID-19. Culture proceeded for 9 to 11 days, and CD4+ T cells were then isolated. Vaccine administered to participants consisted of two doses of either BNT162b2 or mRNA-1273. These receptors' antigens are unknown. Sequencing was performed with immunoSEQ multiplex PCR; in TCRdb, only in-frame clones are kept and a portion is missing. The sample carries 70,000 or so clones, over 65% recorded once. The starting material was CD4+ T cells from PBMCs cultured without peptide, obtained after COVID-19 vaccination. These receptor sequences come from a human donor who received a COVID-19 vaccine.

V gene TRBV28 combines with J gene TRBJ1-2, with a possible D match to TRBD1 (5 bases). CDR3 length: 18 residues. The germline V and J ends were trimmed by 2 bases and 2 bases, with 21 bases remaining between them. CDR1 MDHEN and CDR2 SYDVKM come from the germline V gene. The CDR3 spells CASSLTPFKRGLNYGYTF. CDR3 in DNA: TGTGCCAGCAGTTTAACACCGTTTAAGAGGGGACTGAACTATGGCTACACCTTC.

The J gene is TRBJ2-2, the V gene TRBV7-8, with a possible D match to TRBD1 (6 bases). Trimming took 1 base from V and 0 from J, leaving 9 bases between them. Germline CDR1 reads SGHVS; CDR2 reads FQNEAQ. The CDR3 contains 16 residues. The chain's CDR3 is CASSLVPGANTGELFF. The CDR3 coding sequence is TGTGCCAGCAGCTTAGTTCCAGGGGCGAACACCGGGGAGCTGTTTTTT.

The chain couples TRBV6-1 to TRBJ2-5; 8 nucleotides line up with TRBD2. Germline CDR1 is MNHNS and CDR2 is SASEGT. J was trimmed by 7 bases and V by 2 bases; bases with no gene match: 6. This CDR3 region has 14 residues. The CDR3 DNA reads as TGTGCCAGCAGTGAATTGGGACTAGGACTGACCCAGTACTTC. Amino acids: CASSELGLGLTQYF.

This clone was seen a handful of times. This chain uses TRBV19 with TRBJ1-3; TRBD1 matches at 8 bases. CDR3 length: 14 residues. The germline gives CDR1 LNHDA, CDR2 SQIVND (reference sequence). V was pared by 6 bases and J by 2 bases, with 3 bases of the junction left unmatched. The CDR3 region is CASRKDRAGNTIYF. CDR3 nucleotide sequence: TGTGCCAGTAGAAAGGACAGGGCTGGAAACACCATATATTTT. Filled out from reference TRBV19 and TRBJ1-3, the complete variable domain reads DGGITQSPKYLFRKEGQNVTLSCEQNLNHDAMYWYRQDPGQGLRLIYYSQIVNDFQKGDIAEGYSVSREKKESFPLTVTSAQKNPTAFYLCASRKDRAGNTIYFGEGSWLTVV.

This clone was detected only a few times. The chain is built from TRBV6-1 and TRBJ1-4; 7 bases agree with TRBD1. The CDR3 length is 15 residues. From germline, CDR1 is MNHNS and CDR2 SASEGT. J gave up 7 bases and V 2 bases, and 7 bases lay outside the gene matches. CDR3 DNA sequence: TGTGCCAGCAGTGAACCTTCGGACAGGACTGAAAAACTGTTTTTT. Its translation is CASSEPSDRTEKLFF.

This clone was picked up a small number of times. V and J are TRBV27 and TRBJ1-5; TRBD1 is a possible D gene (5 bases). The CDR3 runs to 13 residues. The V end was cut by 5 bases, the J end by 9 bases, with 14 bases between. Germline-derived CDR1 and CDR2 are MNHEY and SMNVEV (reference sequence). This chain's CDR3 is CASSPGPGGPQHF. The DNA for the CDR3 is TGTGCCAGCAGTCCAGGACCGGGGGGGCCCCAGCATTTT.

The rearrangement joins TRBV5-1 to TRBJ2-1, with 16 positions matching TRBD2. CDR1 SGHRS and CDR2 YFSETQ come from the germline V gene. The V segment lost 8 bases and the J segment 0 bases; nucleotides outside the gene matches: 2. The CDR3 length is 16 residues. The DNA of the CDR3 is TGCGCCAGTGGGACTAGCGGGGGGGCCTCCTACAATGAGCAGTTCTTC. Its protein is CASGTSGGASYNEQFF.

This clone was observed once. The J gene is TRBJ2-3, the V gene TRBV7-3, with D perhaps matching TRBD2 (5 bases). Trimming removed 0 bases from V and 6 bases from J, with 13 bases in between. Germline-derived CDR1 and CDR2 are SGHTA and FQGTGA. This CDR3 spans 15 amino acids. The CDR3 DNA sequence: TGTGCCAGCAGCTTAACCGGGGAACAGTCGGATACGCAGTATTTT. It is translated as CASSLTGEQSDTQYF.